The present TCR beta chain was sequenced within a study of monozygotic twins with inflammatory bowel disease. The CDR3 is made up of 17 amino acids. The germline CDR1 and CDR2 sequences are MNHEY and SMNVEV (reference sequence). Someone took an approximately 2.4 ml blood sample from each of the donors. Study results and limitations: Varying immunosuppressive regimens may have increased patient repertoire variability. It was not supported that a single strong signal or clonotype was associated with IBD. There was no way to distinguish the different T cell subtypes.

On this clonotype: What it binds is unknown.

TCRdb re-called the 5' RACE reads and catalogs CDR3 proteins one per entry, DNA excluded. In total, the table holds approximately 400,000 distinct CDR3 sequences. The specimen sequenced was blood. The receptor comes from a human donor with ulcerative colitis or Crohn's disease, or a healthy co-twin of an affected twin (not recorded which). This sequence joins TRBV27 and TRBJ2-1; without DNA, the TCRdb call of TRBD2 cannot be checked. CDR3 region: CASRPGDSSGAYNEQFF.